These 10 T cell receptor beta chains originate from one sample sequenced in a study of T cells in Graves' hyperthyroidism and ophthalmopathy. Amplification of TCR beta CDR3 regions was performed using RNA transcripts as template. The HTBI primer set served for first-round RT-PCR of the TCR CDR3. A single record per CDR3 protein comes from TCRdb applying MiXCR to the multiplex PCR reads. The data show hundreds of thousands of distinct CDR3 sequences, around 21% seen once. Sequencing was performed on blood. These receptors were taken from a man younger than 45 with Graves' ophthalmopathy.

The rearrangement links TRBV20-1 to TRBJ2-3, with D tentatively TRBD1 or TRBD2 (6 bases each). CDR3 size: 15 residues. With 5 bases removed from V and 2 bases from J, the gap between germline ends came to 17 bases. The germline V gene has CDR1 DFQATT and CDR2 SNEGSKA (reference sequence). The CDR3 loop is CSAGGTYSLTDTQYF. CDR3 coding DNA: TGCAGTGCTGGAGGGACATACTCCCTCACAGATACGCAGTATTTT.

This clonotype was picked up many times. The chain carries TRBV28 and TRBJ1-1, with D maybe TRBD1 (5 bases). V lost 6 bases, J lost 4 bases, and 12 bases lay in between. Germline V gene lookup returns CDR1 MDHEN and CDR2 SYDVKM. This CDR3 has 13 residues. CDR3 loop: CASSPPGPTEAFF. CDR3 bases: TGTGCCAGCAGCCCTCCAGGGCCCACTGAAGCTTTCTTT.

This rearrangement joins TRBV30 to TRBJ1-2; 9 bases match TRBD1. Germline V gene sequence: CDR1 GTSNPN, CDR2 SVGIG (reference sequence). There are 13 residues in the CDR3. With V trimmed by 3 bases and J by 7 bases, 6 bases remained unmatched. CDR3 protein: CAWRGQGFFGYTF. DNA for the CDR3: TGTGCCTGGAGGGGACAGGGTTTTTTTGGCTACACCTTC.

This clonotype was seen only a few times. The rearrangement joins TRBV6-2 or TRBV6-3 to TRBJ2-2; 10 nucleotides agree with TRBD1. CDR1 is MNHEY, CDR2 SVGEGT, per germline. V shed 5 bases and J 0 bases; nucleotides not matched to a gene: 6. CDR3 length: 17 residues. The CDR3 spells CASSNRGQGANTGELFF. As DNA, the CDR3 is TGTGCCAGCAGTAACCGAGGACAGGGGGCGAACACCGGGGAGCTGTTTTTT.

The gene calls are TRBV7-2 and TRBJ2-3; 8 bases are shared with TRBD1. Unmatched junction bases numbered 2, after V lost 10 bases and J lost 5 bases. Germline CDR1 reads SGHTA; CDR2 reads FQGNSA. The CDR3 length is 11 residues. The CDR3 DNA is TGTGCCACAGGGGGCGGAGATACGCAGTATTTT. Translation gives CATGGGDTQYF.

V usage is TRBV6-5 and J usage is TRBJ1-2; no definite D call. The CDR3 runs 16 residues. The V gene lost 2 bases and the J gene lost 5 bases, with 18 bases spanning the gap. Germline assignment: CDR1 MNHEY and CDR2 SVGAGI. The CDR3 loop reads CASSYNLRGQPYGYTF. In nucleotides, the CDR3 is TGTGCCAGCAGTTACAACCTTCGGGGTCAACCTTATGGCTACACCTTC.

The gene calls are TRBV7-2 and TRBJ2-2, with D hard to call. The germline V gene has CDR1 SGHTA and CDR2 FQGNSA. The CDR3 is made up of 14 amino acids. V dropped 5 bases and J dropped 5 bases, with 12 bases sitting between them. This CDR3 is CASSPGPITGELFF. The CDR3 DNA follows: TGTGCCAGCAGCCCTGGACCCATAACCGGGGAGCTGTTTTTT.

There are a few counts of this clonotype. CDR3 nucleotides: TGTGCCAGCAGCCTACAGGGGGTCCTTTCCTCCTACAATGAGCAGTTCTTC. Amino acid sequence: CASSLQGVLSSYNEQFF. The chain links TRBV3-1 to TRBJ2-1; 8 nucleotides align to TRBD1. CDR1 LGHDT and CDR2 YNNKEL come from the germline V gene (reference sequence). The CDR3 spans 17 residues. V lost 4 bases and J lost 0; bases outside the gene matches: 8.

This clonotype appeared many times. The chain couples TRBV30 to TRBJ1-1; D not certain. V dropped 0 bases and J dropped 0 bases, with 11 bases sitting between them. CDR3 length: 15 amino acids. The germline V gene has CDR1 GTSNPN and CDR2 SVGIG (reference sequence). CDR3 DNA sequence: TGTGCCTGGAGTGTACTGGGCAGCTTGAACACTGAAGCTTTCTTT. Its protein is CAWSVLGSLNTEAFF.

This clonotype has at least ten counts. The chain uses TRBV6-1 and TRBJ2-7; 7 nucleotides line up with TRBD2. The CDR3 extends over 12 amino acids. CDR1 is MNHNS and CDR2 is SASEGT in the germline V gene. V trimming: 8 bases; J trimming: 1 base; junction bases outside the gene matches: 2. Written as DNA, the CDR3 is TGTGCCAGCGGGGGGGGATCCTACGAGCAGTACTTC. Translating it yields CASGGGSYEQYF.